This TCR beta chain was recorded in a study of T cell responses to AZD1222 COVID-19 vaccine (dated by TCRdb to the early 2020s). Broadly, across the study: AZD1222 recipients given second doses at about 4 weeks or at about 12 weeks were pooled, since spike-specific TCR depth and breadth were not found to differ between the two schedules. A total of 230 to 250 trial participants underwent TCR sequencing, of whom 207 received two doses of AZD1222 and some 25 received two doses of the MenACWY control vaccine. Trial participants were enrolled into age subgroups of 18-55, 56-69 and 70-plus years, which contained about 150, 28 and 57 TCR-sequenced participants, respectively. What the study reported, not specific to this receptor: Spike-specific TCR breadth and depth rose significantly after two AZD1222 doses compared with day 0 and with MenACWY recipients. Vaccine-associated CD4 TCRs spanned the whole spike protein, with dominant responses in regions 160-218 and 743-854. Epitopes outside the regions mutated in the B.1.351 and B.1.1.7 variants were reportedly recognized by nearly half of the unique spike-specific TCRs. The 56-69-year group was small, and its depth increase did not reach significance, likely because of low power. Only a handful of AZD1222 recipients were SARS-CoV-2 seropositive at baseline, limiting conclusions about previously exposed vaccinees. Because no day 14 peak-response samples were available, repertoires were characterized only after the peak T cell response. Participants were mostly white British and included more females than males, and it was suggested by the authors that clonal diversity may have been underestimated.

The sample's time point label is to be understood as: baseline before first vaccination. Samples from vaccinated people were obtained from the UK trials COV001 and COV002, which included a single-blind randomized controlled phase 2/3 trial of AZD1222 (ChAdOx1 nCoV-19) in healthy adults. For TCRbeta chain sequencing, PBMC samples were collected from trial participants at day 0 and at day 28 after the second dose. In regard to this clone: Its recognized antigen is unknown. No quality values exist for individual bases; no much larger clone is one base distant.

From the germline V gene, CDR1 is ENHRY and CDR2 is SYGVKD. Inclusive of the bounding cysteine and phenylalanine, the CDR3 is 15 residues long. Here the CDR3 DNA is all that survives: 45 bases in frame from base 1. V was cut back by 3 bases and J by 0 bases, leaving a gap of 12 bases between them. The CDR3 regions of human TCRbeta chains were analyzed by immunosequencing. The original pipeline was this. TCRs in the repertoires were matched against a reference library of SARS-CoV-2-specific TCRs that had been generated with the MIRA antigen-specificity platform. Breadth meant the fraction of unique TCRs that were SARS-CoV-2-associated, whereas depth meant the fraction of total T cells that were SARS-CoV-2-associated. Using the MIRA data, each spike-specific TCR was assigned both to the spike region to which the TCR was reactive and to a CD4 or CD8 class. Log10-transformed breadth and depth values were compared by one-way ANOVA with Sidak's multiple comparisons tests. The source is immuneACCESS, and TCRdb retained only in-frame sequences with V and J called. Part of the clones is not carried over; for the studies checked, unresolved V genes explain less than half of this, and the remainder is unexplained. The V and J calls and clone size come from that table; D and trimming were worked out from the DNA. The sample table shows 65,000 to 75,000 clones, and 80% to 90% are seen once. Of the sample, approximately 22% is held by the ten largest clones.

The chain couples TRBV10-3 to TRBJ2-7, and TRBD1 may be the D gene, going by 6 matching bases. The sample was peripheral blood, taken on day 0 of AZD1222 vaccination. The receptor comes from an adult in good health. The CDR3 in this case is CAISERTASSYEQYF. The bases are TGTGCCATCAGTGAAAGGACAGCCAGCTCCTACGAGCAGTACTTC.